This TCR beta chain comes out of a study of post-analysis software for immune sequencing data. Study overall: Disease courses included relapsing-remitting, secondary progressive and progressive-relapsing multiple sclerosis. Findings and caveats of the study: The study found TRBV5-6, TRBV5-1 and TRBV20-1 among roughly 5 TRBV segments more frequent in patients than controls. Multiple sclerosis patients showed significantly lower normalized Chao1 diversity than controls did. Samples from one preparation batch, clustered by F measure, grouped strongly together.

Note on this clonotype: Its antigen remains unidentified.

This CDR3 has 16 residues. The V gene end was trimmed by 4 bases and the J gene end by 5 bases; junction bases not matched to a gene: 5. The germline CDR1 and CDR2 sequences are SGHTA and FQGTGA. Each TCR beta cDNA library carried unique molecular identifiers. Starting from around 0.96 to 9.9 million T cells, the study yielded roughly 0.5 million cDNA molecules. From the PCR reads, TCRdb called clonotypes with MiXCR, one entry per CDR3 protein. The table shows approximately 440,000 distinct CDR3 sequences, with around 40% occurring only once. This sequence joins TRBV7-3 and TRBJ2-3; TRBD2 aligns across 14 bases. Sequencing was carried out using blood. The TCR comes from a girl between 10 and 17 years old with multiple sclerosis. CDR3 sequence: CASSSTSGRALDTQYF. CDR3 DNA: TGTGCCAGCAGCTCGACTAGCGGGAGGGCATTAGATACGCAGTATTTT.